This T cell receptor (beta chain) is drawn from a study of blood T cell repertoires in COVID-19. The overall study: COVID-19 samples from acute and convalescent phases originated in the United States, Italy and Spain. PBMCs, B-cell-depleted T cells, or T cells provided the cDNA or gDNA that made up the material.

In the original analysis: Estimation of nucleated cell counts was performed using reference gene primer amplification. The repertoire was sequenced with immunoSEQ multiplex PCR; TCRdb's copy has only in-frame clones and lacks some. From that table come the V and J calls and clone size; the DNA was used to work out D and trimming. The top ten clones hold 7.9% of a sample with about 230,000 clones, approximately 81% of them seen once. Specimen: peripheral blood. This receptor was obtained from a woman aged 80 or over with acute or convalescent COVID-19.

The CDR3 nucleotides read TGTGCCAGTCTGGAAAACGGGAGGGACAATGAGCAGTTCTTC. It codes for CASLENGRDNEQFF. The rearrangement joins TRBV2 to TRBJ2-1; 8 bases fit TRBD2. The V gene end was trimmed by 9 bases and the J gene end by 5 bases; junction bases not matched to a gene: 9. This CDR3 has 14 residues. Germline V CDR1 and CDR2: SNHLY, FYNNEI.